These 2 T cell receptor beta chains came from one sample sequenced in a study of T cell responses to AZD1222 COVID-19 vaccine. Here immunoSEQ multiplex PCR was the method, and the copy in TCRdb shows in-frame clones only, minus some. Of approximately 120,000 clones in the sample, roughly 90% are singletons; the top ten hold 4% to 5%. The sample in question was peripheral blood, obtained on day 0 of AZD1222 vaccination. Source of these receptors: an adult in good health.

The rearrangement uses TRBV30 and TRBJ2-7; D might be TRBD1 (6 bases). CDR1 and CDR2 (germline): GTSNPN, SVGIG (reference sequence). The CDR3 sequence is 15 residues long. Trimming stripped 4 bases from V and 2 bases from J, with 18 bases between. CDR3 bases: TGTGCCTGGACCCACCTCGACAGGCTCGCCTACGAGCAGTACTTC. Amino acid sequence: CAWTHLDRLAYEQYF.

The chain links TRBV12-3 or TRBV12-4 to TRBJ2-2; D ambiguous. V lost 5 bases to trimming and J lost 6 bases, with 7 bases between them. The CDR3 length is 12 residues. CDR3 nucleotide sequence: TGTGCCAGCAGTCTGAGGTCCGGGGAGCTGTTTTTT. Its protein product is CASSLRSGELFF.